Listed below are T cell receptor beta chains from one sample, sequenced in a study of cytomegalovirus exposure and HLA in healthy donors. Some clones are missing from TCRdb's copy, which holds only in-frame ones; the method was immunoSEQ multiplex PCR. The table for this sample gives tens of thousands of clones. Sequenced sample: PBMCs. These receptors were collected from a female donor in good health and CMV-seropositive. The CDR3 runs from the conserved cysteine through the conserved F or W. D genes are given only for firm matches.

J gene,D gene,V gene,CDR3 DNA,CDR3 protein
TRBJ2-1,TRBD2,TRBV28,TGTGCCAGCAGTTTTCTAGCGGGAGGGCACAATGAGCAGTTCTTC,CASSFLAGGHNEQFF
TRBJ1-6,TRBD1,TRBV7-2,TGTGCCAGCAGCTCCCCAGGGGGACAGAACAATTCACCCCTCCACTTT,CASSSPGGQNNSPLHF
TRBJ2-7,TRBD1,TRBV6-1,TGTGCCAGCAGTGAAGGGGGGACAGCCCCTTCCGAGCAGTACTTC,CASSEGGTAPSEQYF
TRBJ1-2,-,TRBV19,TGTGCCAGTATGGGCAGTTCCTATGGCTACACCTTC,CASMGSSYGYTF
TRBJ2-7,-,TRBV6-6,TGTGCCAGCGGGGATCTTCGAGGGTACGAGCAGTACTTC,CASGDLRGYEQYF
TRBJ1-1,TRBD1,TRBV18,TGTGCCAGCTTTCCCGGGACAGGGGTCACTGAAGCTTTCTTT,CASFPGTGVTEAFF
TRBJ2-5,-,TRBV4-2,TGTGCCAGCAGCCAAGGGACTGAAGAGACCCAGTACTTC,CASSQGTEETQYF
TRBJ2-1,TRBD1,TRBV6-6,TGTGCCAGCAGCAACCGGGGTACAGGGGGCAATGAGCAGTTCTTC,CASSNRGTGGNEQFF
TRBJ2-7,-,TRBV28,TGTGCCAGCAGTTCCCCCAGAACCTACGAGCAGTACTTC,CASSSPRTYEQYF
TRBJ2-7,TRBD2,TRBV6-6,TGTGCCAGCAGAGTAGCGGGAGAGAAATACGAGCAGTACTTC,CASRVAGEKYEQYF
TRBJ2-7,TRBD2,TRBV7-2,TGTGCCAGCAGCTGGGGGAGGGCTCTCGAGCAGTACTTC,CASSWGRALEQYF
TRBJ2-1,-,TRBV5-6,TGTGCCAGCAGCTTCGGGGAAAGGGCCGACAATGAGCAGTTCTTC,CASSFGERADNEQFF
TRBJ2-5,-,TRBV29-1,TGCAGCGCCGCCGGTGCGGGGGCAGGGGAGACCCAGTACTTC,CSAAGAGAGETQYF
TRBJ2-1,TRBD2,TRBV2,TGTGCCAGCAGATCCGGACTAGATGTATCCAATGAGCAGTTCTTC,CASRSGLDVSNEQFF
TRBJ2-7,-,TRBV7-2,TGTGCCAGCAGCGAAATCAGGGGTCCCCTCTACGAGCAGTACTTC,CASSEIRGPLYEQYF
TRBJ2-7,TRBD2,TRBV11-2,TGTGCCAGCAGGTCTAGCGGGGGGACCTACGAGCAGTACTTC,CASRSSGGTYEQYF
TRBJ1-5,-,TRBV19,TGTGCCAGTAGGTGGCGGGAACTCAATCAGCCCCAGCATTTT,CASRWRELNQPQHF
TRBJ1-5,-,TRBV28,TGTGCCAGCAGTCTAGGCTCGCTAGAAAATCAGCCCCAGCATTTT,CASSLGSLENQPQHF
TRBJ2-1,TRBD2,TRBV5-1,TGCGCCAGCAGCTTAGCACTAGCGACCTACAATGAGCAGTTCTTC,CASSLALATYNEQFF
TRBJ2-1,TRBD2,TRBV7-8,TGTGCCAGCAGCTGGAGCGGGGGGGCTACGGGGGAGCAGTTCTTC,CASSWSGGATGEQFF
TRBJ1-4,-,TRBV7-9,TGTGCCAGCAGCCTCCAGGGTGAAAAACTGTTTTTT,CASSLQGEKLFF
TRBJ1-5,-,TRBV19,TGTGCCAGTGCTGACCGGGTCAATCAGCCCCAGCATTTT,CASADRVNQPQHF
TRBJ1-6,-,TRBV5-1,TGCGCCAGCAGCTTGGTTAGCAGGGGTGGTTCACCCCTCCACTTT,CASSLVSRGGSPLHF
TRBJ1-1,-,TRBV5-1,TGCGCCAGCAGCCCTGCAGGCGCCATGAACACTGAAGCTTTCTTT,CASSPAGAMNTEAFF
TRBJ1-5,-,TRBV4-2,TGTGCCAGCAGCCAAGAGGGCCGGGGGTATCAGCCCCAGCATTTT,CASSQEGRGYQPQHF
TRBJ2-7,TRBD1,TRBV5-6,TGTGCCAGCAGCGTGGACAGGCCCTACGAGCAGTACTTC,CASSVDRPYEQYF
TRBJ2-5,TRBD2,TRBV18,TGTGCCAGCTCACCACCGGGACTAGAAAGAGAGACCCAGTACTTC,CASSPPGLERETQYF